Presented here are 28 T cell receptor beta chains from one specimen sequenced in a study of blood T cell repertoires in COVID-19. Measured with immunoSEQ multiplex PCR; TCRdb has only the in-frame clones, and not every one. The sample includes a few hundred thousand clones, around 92% seen only once; the top ten take 5% to 7%. Sequences were obtained from peripheral blood. These receptors originate from a man aged 18 to 35 who had recovered from COVID-19.

This chain links TRBV3-1 (or the pseudogene TRBV3-2) with TRBJ1-1; possibly TRBD1 for D (6 bases). The CDR3 is made up of 15 amino acids. V was trimmed by 7 bases and J by 5 bases, leaving 20 bases between them. Germline V gene sequence: CDR1 LGHDT, CDR2 YNNKEL (reference sequence). The DNA of the CDR3 is TGTGCCAGCACGAAAACCGGCGGGGGGCATACTGAAGCTTTCTTT. Translation: CASTKTGGGHTEAFF.

This rearrangement joins TRBV30 to TRBJ2-7; TRBD2 might be the D (5 bases). The germline V gene has CDR1 GTSNPN and CDR2 SVGIG (reference sequence). V was trimmed by 2 bases and J by 8 bases, leaving 22 bases between them. The CDR3 has 15 amino acids. CDR3 protein: CAWSWAGQDLRKQYF. CDR3 DNA: TGTGCCTGGAGTTGGGCCGGGCAGGACTTACGAAAGCAGTACTTC.

This clone has just one count. The chain carries TRBV3-1 (or the pseudogene TRBV3-2) and TRBJ2-5; D gene uncertain. V was cut by 6 bases and J by 3 bases, with 8 bases left in between. The germline gives CDR1 LGHDT, CDR2 YNNKEL (reference sequence). CDR3 length equals 12 residues. The CDR3 DNA follows: TGTGCCAGCAGTCACACTAAAGAGACCCAGTACTTC. Its protein is CASSHTKETQYF.

The V call is TRBV15, the J call TRBJ2-7; perhaps TRBD2 as D (5 bases). V was trimmed by 3 bases and J by 0 bases, leaving 9 bases between them. This CDR3 comprises 14 residues. Germline loops: CDR1 LNHNV, CDR2 YYDKDF (reference sequence). CDR3 in DNA: TGTGCCACCAGCAGGCAACTAGACTCCTACGAGCAGTACTTC. Its protein is CATSRQLDSYEQYF.

This clone showed up just a few times. The chain uses TRBV27 and TRBJ1-6; D is uncertain. V was shortened by 5 bases and J by 0 bases, with 23 bases between the two germline ends. The CDR3 is 20 residues long. Per the germline V gene, CDR1 is MNHEY and CDR2 is SMNVEV (reference sequence). CDR3 protein: CASSPLGEVGRSSYNSPLHF. CDR3 nucleotides: TGTGCCAGCAGTCCGCTCGGGGAAGTGGGTAGGAGCTCCTATAATTCACCCCTCCACTTT.

This chain joins TRBV11-2 and TRBJ2-2; TRBD1 aligns across 8 bases. The CDR3 sequence is 17 residues long. The V segment lost 5 bases and the J segment 4 bases; nucleotides outside the gene matches: 12. Per germline, CDR1 SGHAT and CDR2 FQNNGV. CDR3 DNA: TGTGCCAGCAGCCCTGTCAGGGGGCTTGGGGTCACCGGGGAGCTGTTTTTT. Translating it yields CASSPVRGLGVTGELFF.

The chain uses TRBV30 and TRBJ1-5, with D hard to call. The V gene lost 7 bases and the J gene lost 11 bases, with 21 bases spanning the gap. Germline assignment: CDR1 GTSNPN and CDR2 SVGIG (reference sequence). The CDR3 is made up of 13 amino acids. The DNA of the CDR3 is TGTGCCTCCCTCAGAAGATGCCGGGTGACCCAGCATTTT. It yields the protein CASLRRCRVTQHF.

CDR3 DNA sequence: TGCGCCAGCAGTGATGGTGTATCGGGCGAGCAGTACTTC. Translation gives CASSDGVSGEQYF. This chain links TRBV10-1 with TRBJ2-7; D is unclear. Germline-derived CDR1 and CDR2 are WNHNN and SYGVQD (reference sequence). With 3 bases removed from V and 6 bases from J, the gap between germline ends came to 12 bases. The CDR3 runs to 13 residues.

This clone appeared a single time. This chain connects TRBV3-1 (or the pseudogene TRBV3-2) to TRBJ2-2; 13 bases are shared with TRBD2. The CDR3 spans 18 residues. With V trimmed by 4 bases and J by 0 bases, 5 bases remained unmatched. In germline, CDR1 is LGHDT, CDR2 YNNKEL (reference sequence). CDR3 bases: TGTGCCAGCAGCCGGCGACTAGCGGGAGGCCCGAACACCGGGGAGCTGTTTTTT. Translation: CASSRRLAGGPNTGELFF.

The rearrangement uses TRBV6-5 and TRBJ2-6, with D unclear. This CDR3 has 15 residues. Germline V CDR1 and CDR2: MNHEY, SVGAGI. With 7 bases removed from V and 0 bases from J, the gap between germline ends came to 10 bases. This chain's CDR3 is CASTPSVSGANVLTF. CDR3 DNA sequence: TGTGCCAGCACCCCTTCAGTCTCTGGGGCCAACGTCCTGACTTTC.

The rearrangement links TRBV13 to TRBJ2-5; D possibly corresponds to TRBD2 (6 bases). Germline CDR1 PRHDT, CDR2 FYEKMQ (reference sequence). The CDR3 is 15 residues long. V was cut by 4 bases and J by 5 bases, with 17 bases left in between. The CDR3 coding sequence is TGTGCCAGCAGCTCCCAAGGCGGGGCCTACGAGACCCAGTACTTC. Protein sequence: CASSSQGGAYETQYF.

This chain joins TRBV12-3 or TRBV12-4 and TRBJ1-1; D perhaps matches TRBD1 (5 bases). The CDR3 has 13 amino acids. The V end was cut by 3 bases, the J end by 4 bases, with 9 bases between. DNA of the CDR3: TGTGCCAGCAGTTTGGGGGGATCCACTGAAGCTTTCTTT. The encoded protein is CASSLGGSTEAFF.

This chain joins TRBV27 and TRBJ2-7, with TRBD2 identical over 9 bases. V was pared by 5 bases and J by 1 base, with 12 bases of the junction left unmatched. Germline V gene lookup returns CDR1 MNHEY and CDR2 SMNVEV (reference sequence). The length of the CDR3 is 17 residues. CDR3 in DNA: TGTGCCAGCAGTCCTACCTCGGCCAGCGGGGGGTCCTACGAGCAGTACTTC. It encodes CASSPTSASGGSYEQYF.

This clone is a singleton in its sample. The genes are TRBV19 and TRBJ2-2, with TRBD2 matching over 7 bases. CDR1 and CDR2 from the germline V gene are LNHDA and SQIVND (reference sequence). V was clipped by 8 bases and J by 4 bases; unmatched bases: 7. There are 14 residues in the CDR3. The CDR3 protein is CASATSPGTGELFF. The CDR3 bases are TGTGCCAGTGCGACTAGCCCGGGCACCGGGGAGCTGTTTTTT.

With respect to this clone: Within the sample, other DNA sequences also encode this same CDR3. V gene TRBV6-5 combines with J gene TRBJ1-1, with unresolved D. Trimming took 0 bases from V and 2 from J, leaving 7 bases between them. The CDR3 is 14 residues long. In germline, CDR1 is MNHEY, CDR2 SVGAGI. The CDR3 nucleotides read TGTGCCAGCAGTTACTCGGAGGGTAACACTGAAGCTTTCTTT. Translation gives CASSYSEGNTEAFF.

This clone was seen only a few times. CDR3 protein: CASSARAGTLDSPLHF. DNA for the CDR3: TGTGCCAGCAGCGCCCGAGCCGGGACACTAGATTCACCCCTCCACTTT. The chain joins TRBV7-2 to TRBJ1-6; D might be TRBD1 (6 bases). This CDR3 contains 16 residues. V lost 5 bases and J lost 8, with 19 bases in between. CDR1 is SGHTA, CDR2 FQGNSA, per germline.

The chain carries TRBV18 and TRBJ1-2; 12 bases match TRBD1. The CDR3 runs 17 residues. Germline values: CDR1 KGHSH, CDR2 LQKENI. Trimming cost V 0 bases and J 2 bases; bases outside gene matches: 4. For the CDR3, the DNA is TGTGCCAGCTCACCACCGGAGGGGACAGGGGGCAACTATGGCTACACCTTC. Translated, it gives CASSPPEGTGGNYGYTF.

This chain connects TRBV9 to TRBJ1-3, with D perhaps TRBD1 (6 bases). Trimming took 3 bases from V and 0 from J, leaving 7 bases between them. Germline loops: CDR1 SGDLS, CDR2 YYNGEE. CDR3 length: 14 amino acids. The CDR3 protein is CASSAQGSGNTIYF. Written as DNA, the CDR3 is TGTGCCAGCAGCGCACAGGGCTCTGGAAACACCATATATTTT.

CDR3 sequence (DNA): TGTGCCAGCAGCCCAAGGACCGGGACAGGGTTTAGCAATGAGCAGTTCTTC. It encodes CASSPRTGTGFSNEQFF. The V call is TRBV11-3, the J call TRBJ2-1; 9 bases fit TRBD1. The CDR3 contains 17 residues. Germline loops: CDR1 SGHNT, CDR2 YENEEA. V lost 5 bases and J lost 6; bases outside the gene matches: 14.

There are a few counts of this clone. The chain employs TRBV7-9 and TRBJ2-7, with D possibly TRBD2 on 5 matching bases. This CDR3 spans 14 amino acids. The germline gives CDR1 SEHNR, CDR2 FQNEAQ (reference sequence). Trimming stripped 0 bases from V and 1 base from J, with 7 bases between. This CDR3 reads CASSLAGVSYEQYF. DNA of the CDR3: TGTGCCAGCAGCTTAGCGGGAGTGTCCTACGAGCAGTACTTC.

The chain combines TRBV27 with TRBJ1-1, with D perhaps TRBD1 (6 bases). Between the trimmed V and J ends, which lost 3 bases and 6 bases, there was a span of 11 bases. CDR1 and CDR2 from the germline V gene are MNHEY and SMNVEV (reference sequence). The CDR3 totals 13 residues. The DNA of the CDR3 is TGTGCCAGCAGTTTGCGCAGGGGCCCTGAAGCTTTCTTT. The encoded protein is CASSLRRGPEAFF.

Details on this clone: The sample holds other DNA sequences that translate to the same CDR3. The CDR3 coding sequence is TGTGCCAGCAGTCTCATAGCCGGGGAGCTGTTTTTT. The encoded protein is CASSLIAGELFF. V is TRBV27 and J is TRBJ2-2; D is uncertain. The germline V gene encodes CDR1 MNHEY and CDR2 SMNVEV (reference sequence). The ends were cut back, 5 bases at V and 6 bases at J, with 7 bases in the middle. This CDR3 spans 12 amino acids.

The CDR3 sequence is CASSFPRDSYNEQFF. CDR3 sequence (DNA): TGTGCCAGCAGCTTCCCCAGGGACAGCTACAATGAGCAGTTCTTC. J is TRBJ2-1 and V is TRBV5-4, with TRBD1 matching over 7 bases. Germline CDR1 reads SGHNT; CDR2 reads YYREEE (reference sequence). The CDR3 runs to 15 residues. Losses at the gene ends were 2 bases for V and 3 bases for J; bases not matched to a gene: 5.

The rearrangement links TRBV12-3 or TRBV12-4 to TRBJ2-1, with TRBD1 matching over 7 bases. This CDR3 has 13 amino acids. The V gene end was trimmed by 5 bases and the J gene end by 9 bases; junction bases not matched to a gene: 7. The CDR3 loop is CASSLSTGIEQFF. The DNA for the CDR3 is TGTGCCAGCAGTCTTTCGACAGGGATTGAGCAGTTCTTC.

The count of this clone is one. V usage is TRBV11-1 and J usage is TRBJ1-2, with D hard to call. Trimming removed 3 bases at V and 7 bases at J, with 15 bases between. The CDR3 runs 14 residues. In germline, CDR1 is SGHAT, CDR2 FQDESV (reference sequence). The CDR3 protein is CASSLEGSGGGYTF. As DNA, the CDR3 is TGTGCCAGCAGCTTGGAGGGAAGCGGTGGTGGCTACACCTTC.

This clone was seen a single time. V gene TRBV12-3 or TRBV12-4 combines with J gene TRBJ1-5; 8 positions agree with TRBD1. V lost 6 bases and J lost 13; bases outside the gene matches: 11. The length of the CDR3 is 13 residues. CDR3 amino acids: CASSSGQGPIQHF. The CDR3 DNA reads as TGTGCCAGCAGCTCCGGACAGGGACCAATTCAGCATTTT.

Concerning this clone: At the DNA level, this CDR3 is encoded by other sequences in the same sample as well. The V gene is TRBV7-2, the J gene TRBJ2-5, with 14 bases aligning to TRBD2. V lost 1 base to trimming and J lost 5 bases; unmatched junction nucleotides: 3. The CDR3 sequence is 16 residues long. Germline V gives CDR1 SGHTA, CDR2 FQGNSA. CDR3 sequence (DNA): TGTGCCAGCAGCTTAGGACTAGCGGGGGGGCAGGAGACCCAGTACTTC. Translation: CASSLGLAGGQETQYF.

This clone came up once. The rearrangement joins TRBV6-5 to TRBJ2-7; weak D call: TRBD2 (5 bases). CDR1 MNHEY and CDR2 SVGAGI come from the germline V gene. Trimming cost V 8 bases and J 6 bases, with 17 bases left between them. The CDR3 length is 13 residues. The CDR3 nucleotides read TGTGCCAGCGCGGACTCCTTCTTAACCGAGCAGTACTTC. Its protein is CASADSFLTEQYF.